This TCR beta chain was identified in a study of CD8+CD57+ T cells in acquired aplastic anemia. In the case of this clonotype: Its specificity is unknown.

Broader study findings: In common between the patients and the controls were more than 25 CD8+ CDR3 sequences.

Individuals selected for sequencing had exhibited CD8+CD57+ cell expansion on flow cytometry. None of the patients had been given any therapy when their blood was sampled. Profiles of TCR beta VDJ and CDR3 were generated from a genomic DNA template. TCRdb redid the calling of the reads with MiXCR, one entry per CDR3 protein. The sample holds around 500,000 distinct CDR3 sequences, more than 25% seen once. Sequencing input: sorted CD4+, CD8+, or CD8+CD57+ T cells (not recorded which) from PBMCs. This TCR was recovered from a human donor with aplastic anemia.

The CDR3 protein is CASSISYFSGNTIYF. For the CDR3, the DNA is TGTGCCAGCAGCATCAGCTACTTCTCTGGAAACACCATATATTTT. The chain recombines TRBV13 with TRBJ1-3; D is unclear. This CDR3 comprises 15 residues. Germline-derived CDR1 and CDR2 are PRHDT and FYEKMQ (reference sequence). V was trimmed by 5 bases and J by 0 bases, leaving 11 bases between them.